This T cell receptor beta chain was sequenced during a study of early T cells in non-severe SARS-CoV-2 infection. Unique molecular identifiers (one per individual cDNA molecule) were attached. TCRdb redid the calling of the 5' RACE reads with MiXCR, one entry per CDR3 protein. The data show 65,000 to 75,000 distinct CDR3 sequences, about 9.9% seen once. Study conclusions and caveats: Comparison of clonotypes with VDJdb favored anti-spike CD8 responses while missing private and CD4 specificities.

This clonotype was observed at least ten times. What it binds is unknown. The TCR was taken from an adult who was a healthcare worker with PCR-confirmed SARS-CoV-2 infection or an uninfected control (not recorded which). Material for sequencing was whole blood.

The CDR3 loop reads CASGPGGSYNEQFF. CDR3 DNA: TGTGCTAGTGGTCCAGGGGGCTCCTACAATGAGCAGTTCTTC. V is TRBV12-5 and J is TRBJ2-1; 7 bases are a match to TRBD1. Germline CDR1 is LGHNT and CDR2 is FRNRAP. CDR3 length: 14 residues. V was pared by 5 bases and J by 0 bases, with 1 base of the junction left unmatched.